This entry lists 16 T cell receptor beta chains sequenced from one sample in a study of T cells in Graves' hyperthyroidism and ophthalmopathy. What was amplified from RNA transcripts were TCR beta CDR3 regions. When the TCR CDR3 underwent first-round RT-PCR, the HTBI primer set was used. TCRdb reprocessed the multiplex PCR reads with MiXCR, giving one entry per CDR3 protein. Among a few hundred thousand distinct CDR3 sequences, roughly a sixth were seen once, and the ten largest hold around 3.3%. The sample was blood. The source is a middle-aged woman with Graves' ophthalmopathy.

This clonotype has at least ten counts. The chain combines TRBV2 with TRBJ1-1, with D unresolved. The ends were cut back, 8 bases at V and 1 base at J, with 11 bases in the middle. This CDR3 comprises 13 residues. Per the germline V gene, CDR1 is SNHLY and CDR2 is FYNNEI. CDR3 protein: CASPGQENTEAFF. The CDR3 DNA sequence: TGTGCCAGCCCCGGCCAGGAGAACACTGAAGCTTTCTTT.

The sample holds many counts of this clonotype. The V gene is TRBV20-1, the J gene TRBJ2-5, with TRBD2 matching 7 bases. CDR3 length equals 13 residues. With V trimmed by 3 bases and J by 5 bases, 6 bases remained unmatched. Germline V lookup: CDR1 DFQATT, CDR2 SNEGSKA (reference sequence). The CDR3 is CSARLLAVETQYF. For the CDR3, the DNA is TGCAGTGCTAGGCTGCTAGCGGTGGAGACCCAGTACTTC.

In this sample, this clonotype turned up a few times. The chain is built from TRBV4-3 and TRBJ1-4, with D tentatively TRBD1 (5 bases). Deletions cut 4 bases from V and 0 bases from J, with 12 bases between. Per germline, CDR1 LGHNA and CDR2 YSLEER. This CDR3 has 16 amino acids. The CDR3 region has the DNA TGCGCCAGCAGCCCCCAGGAACAGGCAACTAATGAAAAACTGTTTTTT. Translation: CASSPQEQATNEKLFF.

Many counts were recorded for this clonotype. The V gene is TRBV28, the J gene TRBJ2-3, with TRBD2 matching over 9 bases. Germline V gives CDR1 MDHEN, CDR2 SYDVKM. V dropped 7 bases and J dropped 0; count of bases not matched to a gene: 20. The CDR3 is 20 residues long. DNA of the CDR3: TGTGCCAGCAACCGAGCGGGAGGCTATGTATTTGTTGGGAGCACAGATACGCAGTATTTT. It encodes CASNRAGGYVFVGSTDTQYF.

This clonotype turned up a few times. The chain links TRBV10-3 to TRBJ1-1; no reliable D call. This CDR3 region has 13 residues. CDR1 is ENHRY and CDR2 is SYGVKD in the germline V gene. Trimming removed 4 bases from V and 1 base from J, with 7 bases in between. In DNA, the CDR3 is TGTGCCATCAGTGCCGGCTGGAACACTGAAGCTTTCTTT. It specifies CAISAGWNTEAFF.

This clonotype was observed at least ten times. This sequence joins TRBV2 and TRBJ2-2; D not certain. V was shortened by 6 bases and J by 2 bases, with 13 bases between the two germline ends. The CDR3 spans 15 residues. Per germline, CDR1 SNHLY and CDR2 FYNNEI. CDR3 residues: CASRASSVNTGELFF. CDR3 coding DNA: TGTGCCAGCAGAGCAAGCAGCGTTAACACCGGGGAGCTGTTTTTT. Combining the CDR3 with reference TRBV2 and TRBJ2-2 gives the whole variable domain EPEVTQTPSHQVTQMGQEVILRCVPISNHLYFYWYRQILGQKVEFLVSFYNNEISEKSEIFDDQFSVERPDGSNFTLKIRSTKLEDSAMYFCASRASSVNTGELFFGEGSRLTVL.

This clonotype was recorded many times. The V call is TRBV30, the J call TRBJ2-1; 9 bases are a match to TRBD2. The V gene's germline CDR1 is GTSNPN and CDR2 SVGIG (reference sequence). CDR3 length equals 14 residues. With V trimmed by 3 bases and J by 5 bases, 5 bases remained unmatched. In nucleotides, the CDR3 is TGTGCCTGGAGACGCCTAGCGGGGAACAATGAGCAGTTCTTC. This translates into CAWRRLAGNNEQFF.

Ten or more counts support this clonotype. The V call is TRBV12-3 or TRBV12-4, the J call TRBJ1-3, with unresolved D. Trimming left V 5 bases short and J 0 bases short, with 8 bases between. The CDR3 contains 14 residues. This CDR3 reads CASSHLDSGNTIYF. Written as DNA, the CDR3 is TGTGCCAGCAGTCACCTAGACTCTGGAAACACCATATATTTT.

In its sample, this clonotype was seen many times. V usage is TRBV12-3 or TRBV12-4 and J usage is TRBJ1-5, with D hard to call. The CDR3 covers 13 residues. The V end was cut by 2 bases, the J end by 3 bases, with 5 bases between. The CDR3 bases are TGTGCCAGCAGTTTATTAGACAATCAGCCCCAGCATTTT. It yields the protein CASSLLDNQPQHF.

This clonotype came up a few times. The chain employs TRBV6-2 or TRBV6-3 and TRBJ2-1; no firm D call. With 1 base removed from V and 9 bases from J, the gap between germline ends came to 16 bases. The CDR3 totals 15 residues. Germline CDR1 MNHEY, CDR2 SVGEGT. The DNA of the CDR3 is TGTGCCAGCAGTTACTACTACCCTCGGGCCTTTGAGCAGTTCTTC. As protein: CASSYYYPRAFEQFF.

This clonotype was detected many times. The chain uses TRBV3-1 and TRBJ1-2, with D possibly TRBD1 on 6 matching bases. The CDR3 runs 15 residues. Germline V gives CDR1 LGHDT, CDR2 YNNKEL (reference sequence). Trimming stripped 6 bases from V and 6 bases from J, with 20 bases between. The CDR3 sequence: CASSSTGWLVDGYTF. CDR3 DNA: TGTGCCAGCAGTTCGACAGGCTGGTTGGTGGATGGCTACACCTTC.

This clonotype was seen more than once but under ten times. The chain couples TRBV30 to TRBJ1-6; possible D gene TRBD1, 5 bases. The CDR3 loop spans 17 amino acids. Trimming pared 6 bases from V and 3 bases from J, leaving 21 bases between. Germline V gene data show CDR1 as GTSNPN and CDR2 as SVGIG (reference sequence). CDR3 sequence: CACRLHHGGVYNSPLHF. Here the CDR3 DNA reads TGTGCCTGCCGACTCCACCACGGGGGAGTCTATAATTCACCCCTCCACTTT.

This sequence joins TRBV28 and TRBJ2-7; no definite D call. Trimming stripped 6 bases from V and 3 bases from J, with 6 bases between. The germline V gene has CDR1 MDHEN and CDR2 SYDVKM. The CDR3 loop spans 11 amino acids. For the CDR3, the DNA is TGTGCCAGCAGGACCCGCTACGAGCAGTACTTC. It specifies CASRTRYEQYF.

This clonotype appeared many times. This sequence joins TRBV3-1 and TRBJ2-3; no clear D gene. Germline V gene lookup returns CDR1 LGHDT and CDR2 YNNKEL (reference sequence). The ends were cut back, 6 bases at V and 5 bases at J, with 12 bases in the middle. There are 13 residues in the CDR3. CDR3 region: CASRDVGQDTQYF. The CDR3 bases are TGTGCCAGCAGGGACGTAGGTCAAGATACGCAGTATTTT.

This clonotype was seen only a few times. The chain couples TRBV4-1 to TRBJ2-5; 10 nucleotides line up with TRBD2. The germline V gene has CDR1 MGHRA and CDR2 YSYEKL. The CDR3 length is 17 residues. V shed 0 bases, J shed 2 bases, and the junction held 6 bases outside the gene matches. The chain's CDR3 is CASSQDPGLAVQETQYF. The CDR3 nucleotides read TGCGCCAGCAGCCAAGACCCCGGACTAGCGGTGCAAGAGACCCAGTACTTC.

This clonotype was observed many times. The chain links TRBV28 to TRBJ2-7; 10 nucleotides align to TRBD2. V shed 6 bases and J 7 bases; nucleotides not matched to a gene: 15. Per germline, CDR1 MDHEN and CDR2 SYDVKM. The CDR3 spans 16 residues. The CDR3, as DNA: TGTGCCAGCAGCAGACTCCTAGCGGGGGCCTCCCAGGAGCAGTACTTC. Translation: CASSRLLAGASQEQYF.